This T cell receptor (beta chain) derives from a study of control samples from healthy donors and cancer patients. Sequencing used immunoSEQ multiplex PCR; TCRdb keeps in-frame clones, though not all of them. Altogether 100,000 to 150,000 clones are present, roughly 84% being singletons, with the ten largest covering about 1.8%. There are 17 residues in the CDR3. V shed 4 bases and J 2 bases; nucleotides not matched to a gene: 13. Germline CDR1 is MNHEY and CDR2 is SMNVEV (reference sequence). This receptor was obtained from a man between 18 and 29 years old in good health. Sequenced material: blood. The chain joins TRBV27 to TRBJ2-7; 8 nucleotides line up with TRBD1. The CDR3 spells CASSSRSGTGLTYEQYF. In DNA, the CDR3 is TGTGCCAGCAGTTCGAGATCCGGGACAGGATTGACCTACGAGCAGTACTTC.